This T cell receptor (beta chain) was observed in a study of T cell responses to AZD1222 COVID-19 vaccine. Overall study findings and caveats: Only 5 or 6 AZD1222 recipients were seropositive at baseline. All repertoire sampling was performed exclusively after the peak T cell response.

The CDR3 extends over 16 amino acids. With V trimmed by 8 bases and J by 1 base, 5 bases remained unmatched. Germline V gene sequence: CDR1 ENHRY, CDR2 SYGVKD. Profiled with immunoSEQ multiplex PCR; TCRdb holds only in-frame clones, not every one. The table shows 150,000 to 200,000 clones, with approximately 90% occurring only once. About this clone: The antigen remains undetermined.

The V gene is TRBV10-3, the J gene TRBJ2-6, with 10 bases that match TRBD1. Sequenced material: peripheral blood, taken on day 0 of AZD1222 vaccination. This TCR came from an adult in good health. CDR3 region: CAIGQGESSGANVLTF. In DNA form, the CDR3 reads TGTGCCATCGGACAGGGGGAAAGTTCTGGGGCCAACGTCCTGACTTTC.